What follows are 24 T cell receptor beta chains derived from one specimen sequenced in a study of metastatic and nonmetastatic thyroid tumors. TCRdb reanalyzed the PCR reads with MiXCR. The table has about 28,000 clones, 3.5% to 4.5% seen once. None of the patients had undergone any treatment ahead of thyroid surgery. The sample consisted of blood. These receptors all come from a male donor with papillary thyroid cancer or a benign thyroid nodule (not recorded which). Some clones in this sample may be carry-over from other donors' samples.

Notes on this clone: A read error may explain this, as a much larger clone is one base away. V gene TRBV25-1 combines with J gene TRBJ1-2; TRBD1 matches at 12 bases. V was clipped by 7 bases and J by 5 bases; unmatched bases: 11. Per germline, CDR1 MGHDK and CDR2 SYGVNS. CDR3 length: 16 residues. The DNA of the CDR3 is TGTGCCAGCAACGCCGGGACAGGGGGCGCCGGATATGGCTACACCTTC. Residues: CASNAGTGGAGYGYTF.

This chain uses TRBV24-1 with TRBJ2-2; 12 bases line up with TRBD2. This CDR3 contains 18 residues. J was trimmed by 8 bases and V by 6 bases; bases with no gene match: 15. Looked up from germline, CDR1 is KGHDR and CDR2 is SFDVKD. Written as DNA, the CDR3 is TGTGCCACCAGTTATCTCCCCGGACTAGCGGGATGCGAGGGGGAGCTGTTTTTT. It specifies CATSYLPGLAGCEGELFF.

This clone was observed at least ten times. This sample includes further DNA sequences coding for the same CDR3. J is TRBJ1-3 and V is TRBV5-4; tentative D call: TRBD1 (5 bases). CDR3 length equals 13 residues. Between the trimmed V and J ends, which lost 4 bases and 5 bases, there was a span of 10 bases. Per the germline V gene, CDR1 is SGHNT and CDR2 is YYREEE (reference sequence). The CDR3 is CASSVDTRNTIYF. CDR3 sequence (DNA): TGTGCCAGCAGCGTGGACACACGAAACACCATATATTTT. Full variable domain (remainder filled in from reference TRBV5-4 and TRBJ1-3): ETGVTQSPTHLIKTRGQQVTLRCSSQSGHNTVSWYQQALGQGPQFIFQYYREEENGRGNFPPRFSGLQFPNYSSELNVNALELDDSALYLCASSVDTRNTIYFGEGSWLTVV.

By share, this clone ranks as medium-sized. The V and J genes are TRBV6-1 and TRBJ2-7; TRBD2 might be the D (6 bases). The CDR3 consists of 13 residues. Germline V CDR1 and CDR2: MNHNS, SASEGT. The V end lost 5 bases, the J end lost 2 bases, and 10 bases lay between the germline ends. The CDR3 is CASSFRETYEQYF. DNA of the CDR3: TGTGCCAGCAGTTTCCGGGAGACCTACGAGCAGTACTTC.

This clone is medium-sized by share. V and J are TRBV27 and TRBJ1-6; 7 positions match TRBD1. Trimming cost V 6 bases and J 4 bases; bases outside gene matches: 3. From germline, CDR1 is MNHEY and CDR2 SMNVEV (reference sequence). This CDR3 has 14 residues. CDR3 amino acids: CASRSTGYNSPLHF. For the CDR3, the DNA is TGTGCCAGCAGGTCGACAGGGTATAATTCACCCCTCCACTTT.

This clone was recorded a few times. The chain couples TRBV12-3 or TRBV12-4 to TRBJ1-5; no clear D. V lost 5 bases and J 3 bases, leaving 14 bases between the germline ends. This CDR3 contains 15 residues. The CDR3 loop is CASSINTGYNQPQHF. CDR3 bases: TGTGCCAGCAGTATAAACACGGGGTACAATCAGCCCCAGCATTTT.

This clone has a count of ten or more. The chain links TRBV15 to TRBJ2-7, with TRBD2 matching over 7 bases. The V and J ends lost 0 bases and 8 bases, in that order; junction bases with no gene match: 13. The CDR3 contains 16 residues. Germline V lookup: CDR1 LNHNV, CDR2 YYDKDF (reference sequence). For the CDR3, the DNA is TGTGCCACCAGCAGAGATGTTGGGGCGGGAGAAGAGAAGCAGTACTTC. Protein: CATSRDVGAGEEKQYF.

This clone was recorded a few times. The rearrangement links TRBV12-3 or TRBV12-4 to TRBJ2-7; D assignment may be TRBD1 or TRBD2 (5 bases each). V lost 0 bases and J lost 6, with 15 bases in between. The CDR3 is made up of 15 amino acids. CDR3 nucleotide sequence: TGTGCCAGCAGTTTAGCGTCGGGACGTGTCGGCGAGCAGTACTTC. Translation gives CASSLASGRVGEQYF.

The table lists this clone with many counts. The junction does not match germline at one end; this may be a read error. V is TRBV9 and J is TRBJ2-7, with D possibly being TRBD1 or TRBD2 (6 bases each). CDR1 is SGDLS and CDR2 is YYNGEE in the germline V gene. The CDR3 has 11 amino acids. The CDR3 nucleotides read TGTGCCAGCAAAGGGGGGACCGGGGATAACTTC. Protein product: CASKGGTGDNF. The complete variable domain, with remaining parts taken from reference TRBV9 and TRBJ2-7, reads DSGVTQTPKHLITATGQRVTLRCSPRSGDLSVYWYQQSLDQGLQFLIQYYNGEERAKGNILERFSAQQFPDLHSELNLSSLELGDSALYFCASKGGTGDNFGPGTRLTVT.

This clone was detected many times. V usage is TRBV3-1 and J usage is TRBJ2-5; D gene unclear. Trimming took off 0 bases at V and 4 bases at J, with 9 bases between the two ends. The CDR3 spans 14 residues. Germline V gene sequence: CDR1 LGHDT, CDR2 YNNKEL (reference sequence). The DNA for the CDR3 is TGTGCCAGCAGCCAAGAAAGAGAGCCAGAGACCCAGTACTTC. Protein sequence: CASSQEREPETQYF.

The chain is built from TRBV12-3 or TRBV12-4 and TRBJ2-2, with D perhaps being TRBD1 or TRBD2 (6 bases each). CDR3 size: 16 residues. Trimming left V 2 bases short and J 11 bases short, with 21 bases between. Written as DNA, the CDR3 is TGTGCCAGCAGTTTAAAGGAGGGGGGACGAGGCGGTGAGCTGTTTTTT. This sequence encodes CASSLKEGGRGGELFF.

This clone rates as medium-sized. The genes are TRBV28 and TRBJ2-7; 9 positions match TRBD1. The CDR3 is 16 amino acids. Per germline, CDR1 MDHEN and CDR2 SYDVKM. V lost 4 bases and J lost 4; bases outside the gene matches: 11. The CDR3 DNA follows: TGTGCCAGCAGTTCGCCAAAGGACAGGGGTGAATACGAGCAGTACTTC. This translates into CASSSPKDRGEYEQYF.

This clone showed up many times. At the DNA level, this CDR3 is encoded by other sequences in the same sample as well. The rearrangement links TRBV28 to TRBJ2-5; D possibly corresponds to TRBD2 (6 bases). The CDR3 totals 13 residues. From germline, CDR1 is MDHEN and CDR2 SYDVKM. V lost 7 bases and J lost 5, with 14 bases in between. The CDR3 DNA reads TGTGCCAGCACCGTGGGGGGTACGGAGACCCAGTACTTC. Its translation: CASTVGGTETQYF. Full variable domain (missing parts from reference TRBV28 and TRBJ2-5): DVKVTQSSRYLVKRTGEKVFLECVQDMDHENMFWYRQDPGLGLRLIYFSYDVKMKEKGDIPEGYSVSREKKERFSLILESASTNQTSMYLCASTVGGTETQYFGPGTRLLVL.

This clone was counted at least ten times. The CDR3 sequence: CAWLGQLNTEAFF. The CDR3 coding sequence is TGTGCCTGGCTTGGACAGTTGAACACTGAAGCTTTCTTT. This rearrangement joins TRBV30 to TRBJ1-1; the D gene is possibly TRBD1 (6 bases). Germline V CDR1 and CDR2: GTSNPN, SVGIG (reference sequence). The CDR3 has 13 amino acids. The ends were cut back, 5 bases at V and 0 bases at J, with 10 bases in the middle.

This clone came up a few times. This chain uses TRBV28 with TRBJ2-7, with 9 bases lining up with TRBD2. V lost 7 bases to trimming and J lost 2 bases; unmatched junction nucleotides: 12. Germline CDR1 is MDHEN and CDR2 is SYDVKM. The CDR3 covers 16 residues. CDR3 protein: CASITTSGPTAYEQYF. The CDR3 bases are TGTGCCAGCATTACTACTAGCGGGCCAACTGCCTACGAGCAGTACTTC.

As to this clone: The conserved phenylalanine or tryptophan normally closing the CDR3 is absent here, so this likely arose from a read error. The chain links TRBV29-1 to TRBJ2-3, with no clear D. The CDR3 is 12 amino acids. The V gene lost 8 bases and the J gene lost 3 bases, with 12 bases spanning the gap. In germline, CDR1 is SQVTM, CDR2 ANQGSEA. The CDR3 reads CSFEVVTDTQYS. The CDR3 nucleotides read TGCAGCTTCGAAGTGGTAACAGATACGCAGTATTCT.

There are many counts of this clone. The chain uses TRBV10-2 and TRBJ2-2; D uncertain. The V gene's germline CDR1 is WSHSY and CDR2 SAAADI. The V gene lost 7 bases and the J gene lost 2 bases, with 5 bases spanning the gap. The CDR3 contains 12 residues. The CDR3 region has the DNA TGCGCCAGCAAGGCAAACACCGGGGAGCTGTTTTTT. This gives the protein CASKANTGELFF.

This clone was observed a handful of times. Since a much larger clone is just one base distant, this may be a read error. V gene TRBV7-2 combines with J gene TRBJ1-4; 11 nucleotides line up with TRBD1. Losses at the gene ends were 7 bases for V and 8 bases for J; bases not matched to a gene: 9. Germline-derived CDR1 and CDR2 are SGHTA and FQGNSA. The CDR3 contains 15 residues. The CDR3 spells CASILQGQGGEKLFF. CDR3 DNA sequence: TGTGCCAGCATCCTACAGGGACAGGGGGGGGAAAAACTGTTTTTT.

This clone occurred many times. This rearrangement joins TRBV5-1 to TRBJ2-3, with D tentatively TRBD1 or TRBD2 (5 bases each). CDR1 and CDR2 (germline): SGHRS, YFSETQ. This CDR3 contains 16 residues. V was pared by 0 bases and J by 4 bases, with 15 bases between. In nucleotides, the CDR3 is TGCGCCAGCAGCTTGGCCCAGCCAGGGAGATCAGATACGCAGTATTTT. Encoded protein: CASSLAQPGRSDTQYF.

In this sample, this clone is medium-sized. This chain connects TRBV6-6 to TRBJ2-3; perhaps D is TRBD1 or TRBD2 (5 bases each). V gave up 0 bases and J gave up 4 bases, with 14 bases separating them. The CDR3 loop spans 16 amino acids. Germline V gene sequence: CDR1 MNHNY, CDR2 SVGAGI (reference sequence). CDR3 coding DNA: TGTGCCAGCAGTTACTCTCCAACGAGAGGGGCAGATACGCAGTATTTT. Encoded protein: CASSYSPTRGADTQYF.

Only a few counts were recorded for this clone. The junction departs from germline at one end; a sequencing error may be responsible. Additional DNA sequences in this sample encode the identical CDR3. The gene calls are TRBV10-3 and TRBJ1-6, with 7 bases matching TRBD1. This CDR3 region has 15 residues. CDR1 and CDR2 (germline): ENHRY, SYGVKD. In DNA, the CDR3 is TGCGCCATCAGTCCCCAGGGGGGTCATAATTCACCCCTCCACTTT. This translates into CAISPQGGHNSPLHF.

This clone was counted a few times. The chain combines TRBV19 with TRBJ2-7; D ambiguous. Germline values: CDR1 LNHDA, CDR2 SQIVND (reference sequence). Trimming took off 4 bases at V and 5 bases at J, with 12 bases between the two ends. The CDR3 sequence is 13 residues long. The CDR3 DNA reads TGTGCCAGTAGTACCTTATCAGCAAACGAGCAGTACTTC. It encodes CASSTLSANEQYF.

This clone was seen at least ten times. The chain is built from TRBV4-3 and TRBJ1-3; D remains unclear. Germline V gene lookup returns CDR1 LGHNA and CDR2 YSLEER. The CDR3 is made up of 16 amino acids. Trimming pared 0 bases from V and 0 bases from J, leaving 9 bases between. The CDR3 loop reads CASSQDRRSSGNTIYF. The CDR3 nucleotides read TGCGCCAGCAGCCAAGACAGACGGTCCTCTGGAAACACCATATATTTT.

The gene calls are TRBV20-1 and TRBJ2-2, with 9 bases lining up with TRBD2. V gave up 5 bases and J gave up 6 bases; unmatched junction bases: 16. The CDR3 has 17 amino acids. Germline V lookup: CDR1 DFQATT, CDR2 SNEGSKA (reference sequence). The CDR3 sequence: CSALATLGAGGPGELFF. CDR3 DNA sequence: TGCAGTGCTCTTGCCACCCTTGGGGCGGGAGGGCCCGGGGAGCTGTTTTTT.